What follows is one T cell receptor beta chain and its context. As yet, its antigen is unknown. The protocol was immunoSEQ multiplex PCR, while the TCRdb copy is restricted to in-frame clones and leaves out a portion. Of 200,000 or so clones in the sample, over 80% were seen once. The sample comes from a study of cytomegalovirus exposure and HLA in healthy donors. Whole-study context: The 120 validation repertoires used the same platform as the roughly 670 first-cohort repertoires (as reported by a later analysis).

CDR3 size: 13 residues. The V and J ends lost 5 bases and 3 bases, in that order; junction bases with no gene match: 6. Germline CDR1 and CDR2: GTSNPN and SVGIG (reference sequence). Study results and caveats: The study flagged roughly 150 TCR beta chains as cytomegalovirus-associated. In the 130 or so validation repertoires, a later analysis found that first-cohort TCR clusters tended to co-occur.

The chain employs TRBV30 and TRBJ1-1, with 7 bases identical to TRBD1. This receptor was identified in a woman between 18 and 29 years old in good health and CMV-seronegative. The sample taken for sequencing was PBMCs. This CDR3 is CAWFRQGHTEAFF. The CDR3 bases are TGTGCCTGGTTTAGACAGGGCCACACTGAAGCTTTCTTT.